What follows are 28 T cell receptor beta chains derived from one specimen sequenced in a study of cytomegalovirus exposure and HLA in healthy donors. PCR primers comprised 60 Vbeta and 13 Jbeta primers. Assay: immunoSEQ multiplex PCR; the TCRdb copy retains only in-frame clones and omits some. Found here are more than 200,000 clones, over 60% of them singletons; the top ten hold approximately 1.8%. The sequencing sample was made of PBMCs. These receptors originate from a male donor in good health and CMV-seronegative.

This clone has only one observation. The chain links TRBV5-6 to TRBJ2-4; 7 positions match TRBD1. The CDR3 contains 13 residues. After removal of 0 bases from V and 8 bases from J, the junction contained 2 bases not matched to a gene. Germline values: CDR1 SGHDT, CDR2 YYEEEE. The DNA for the CDR3 is TGTGCCAGCAGCTTGGGCCAGGGGGACATTCAGTACTTC. Its translation: CASSLGQGDIQYF.

The rearrangement uses TRBV4-3 and TRBJ1-2; TRBD1 matches at 7 bases. The CDR3 covers 14 residues. Germline CDR1 reads LGHNA; CDR2 reads YSLEER. V dropped 0 bases and J dropped 8; count of bases not matched to a gene: 6. CDR3 residues: CASSQEITGEGYTF. In DNA, the CDR3 is TGCGCCAGCAGCCAAGAGATAACAGGGGAAGGCTACACCTTC.

The chain links TRBV10-3 to TRBJ2-7; 7 bases are a match to TRBD1. The CDR3 length is 11 residues. The V gene's germline CDR1 is ENHRY and CDR2 SYGVKD. V trimming: 7 bases; J trimming: 5 bases; junction bases outside the gene matches: 2. In DNA, the CDR3 is TGTGCCATCAATCAGGGGGACGAGCAGTACTTC. This translates into CAINQGDEQYF.

The chain recombines TRBV5-4 with TRBJ1-2; 7 bases are shared with TRBD1. The V and J ends lost 0 bases and 8 bases, in that order; junction bases with no gene match: 7. The CDR3 covers 14 residues. Germline V gene sequence: CDR1 SGHNT, CDR2 YYREEE (reference sequence). CDR3 sequence: CASSLEGGARGYTF. The CDR3 DNA reads TGTGCCAGCAGCTTGGAAGGGGGCGCTAGGGGCTACACCTTC.

With regard to this clone: The CDR3 does not close with the conserved phenylalanine or tryptophan, likely indicating a read error. The V gene is TRBV7-2, the J gene TRBJ2-7; TRBD2 is a possible D gene (5 bases). Germline V CDR1 and CDR2: SGHTA, FQGNSA. The CDR3 is 14 amino acids. Trimming left V 1 base short and J 3 bases short, with 10 bases between. The CDR3 nucleotides are TGTGCCAGCAGCTTAGAGACGGGAAACTACGAGCAGTACCTC. It codes for CASSLETGNYEQYL.

The chain is built from TRBV28 and TRBJ2-1; maybe TRBD2 (5 bases). CDR1 MDHEN and CDR2 SYDVKM come from the germline V gene. CDR3 length: 13 residues. Trimming left V 5 bases short and J 6 bases short, with 11 bases between. In DNA form, the CDR3 reads TGTGCCAGCAGTCCCCTGGACTCCAATGAGCAGTTCTTC. It encodes CASSPLDSNEQFF. The entire variable domain, with the rest obtained from reference TRBV28 and TRBJ2-1, is as follows: DVKVTQSSRYLVKRTGEKVFLECVQDMDHENMFWYRQDPGLGLRLIYFSYDVKMKEKGDIPEGYSVSREKKERFSLILESASTNQTSMYLCASSPLDSNEQFFGPGTRLTVL.

V usage is TRBV30 and J usage is TRBJ2-3; D remains ambiguous. The CDR3 has 14 residues. Germline CDR1 reads GTSNPN; CDR2 reads SVGIG (reference sequence). The V end was cut by 3 bases, the J end by 2 bases, with 12 bases between. The chain's CDR3 is CAWRSAHLTDTQYF. In nucleotides, the CDR3 is TGTGCCTGGAGGAGCGCCCACCTCACAGATACGCAGTATTTT.

The V gene is TRBV5-4, the J gene TRBJ1-3; no clear D. V lost 1 base and J lost 1, with 3 bases in between. The CDR3 is 13 residues long. Germline V lookup: CDR1 SGHNT, CDR2 YYREEE (reference sequence). In DNA, the CDR3 is TGTGCCAGCAGCTTGCCTTCTGGAAACACCATATATTTT. It specifies CASSLPSGNTIYF.

The CDR3 reads CSASGGYEQYF. The DNA for the CDR3 is TGCAGTGCTAGTGGCGGATACGAGCAGTACTTC. The genes are TRBV20-1 and TRBJ2-7, with D hard to call. CDR1 is DFQATT, CDR2 SNEGSKA, per germline (reference sequence). This CDR3 region has 11 residues. V shed 3 bases and J shed 4 bases, with 7 bases lying between them.

The chain uses TRBV15 and TRBJ2-2; TRBD1 matches at 8 bases. The germline V gene has CDR1 LNHNV and CDR2 YYDKDF (reference sequence). The CDR3 contains 16 residues. J was trimmed by 12 bases and V by 5 bases; bases with no gene match: 17. The CDR3 DNA reads TGTGCCACCAGCGGTCAGGGGGCGAAGTTCCCGGGGAAGCTGTTTTTT. It translates to CATSGQGAKFPGKLFF.

This sequence joins TRBV19 and TRBJ2-1; unclear D gene. Deletions cut 3 bases from V and 0 bases from J, with 12 bases between. CDR1 and CDR2 (germline): LNHDA, SQIVND (reference sequence). The CDR3 length is 16 residues. In nucleotides, the CDR3 is TGTGCCAGTAGTATTCCCCCCTCGAGCTCCTACAATGAGCAGTTCTTC. Translating gives CASSIPPSSSYNEQFF.

V gene TRBV6-5 combines with J gene TRBJ1-2, with D perhaps matching TRBD1 (5 bases). This CDR3 region has 13 residues. Trimming took 4 bases from V and 6 from J, leaving 12 bases between them. The germline V gene has CDR1 MNHEY and CDR2 SVGAGI. The CDR3 DNA is TGTGCCAGCAGTTCCGGAGACAGACATGGCTACACCTTC. Translation: CASSSGDRHGYTF.

This clone was recorded a few times. The chain recombines TRBV6-5 with TRBJ1-4; 7 bases fit TRBD1. The germline V gene has CDR1 MNHEY and CDR2 SVGAGI. This CDR3 is built from 15 residues. J gave up 8 bases and V 2 bases, and 8 bases lay outside the gene matches. The CDR3 nucleotides are TGTGCCAGCAGTTACCTAGACAGGGCGGAAGAAAAACTGTTTTTT. This translates into CASSYLDRAEEKLFF.

The chain uses TRBV6-6 and TRBJ2-7; 10 nucleotides match TRBD2. Losses at the gene ends were 6 bases for V and 4 bases for J; bases not matched to a gene: 0. The CDR3 is made up of 12 amino acids. CDR1 MNHNY and CDR2 SVGAGI come from the germline V gene (reference sequence). CDR3 amino acids: CASRGLAYEQYF. The DNA of the CDR3 is TGTGCCAGCAGGGGACTAGCGTACGAGCAGTACTTC.

V and J are TRBV5-1 and TRBJ2-7, with TRBD2 matching over 9 bases. V trimming: 4 bases; J trimming: 3 bases; junction bases outside the gene matches: 11. The germline CDR1 and CDR2 sequences are SGHRS and YFSETQ. This CDR3 comprises 16 residues. CDR3 loop: CASSPTPSGADYEQYF. CDR3 bases: TGCGCCAGCAGCCCCACCCCTAGCGGGGCCGACTACGAGCAGTACTTC.

This rearrangement joins TRBV6-1 to TRBJ1-1; 10 nucleotides match TRBD1. This CDR3 contains 15 residues. Trimming removed 2 bases from V and 5 bases from J; junction bases left unmatched: 5. The V gene's germline CDR1 is MNHNS and CDR2 SASEGT. CDR3 coding DNA: TGTGCCAGCAGTGAAAGACAGGGGGCACGGACTGAAGCTTTCTTT. This codes for CASSERQGARTEAFF.

The chain is built from TRBV25-1 and TRBJ1-1, with 10 bases that match TRBD1. V shed 4 bases, J shed 3 bases, and the junction held 11 bases outside the gene matches. Germline V gives CDR1 MGHDK, CDR2 SYGVNS. The CDR3 loop spans 17 amino acids. This CDR3 is CASSVWTGGDLDTEAFF. In nucleotides, the CDR3 is TGTGCCAGCAGTGTATGGACAGGGGGTGACCTGGACACTGAAGCTTTCTTT.

The chain uses TRBV9 and TRBJ1-2; 10 positions match TRBD1. From germline, CDR1 is SGDLS and CDR2 YYNGEE. The CDR3 sequence is 16 residues long. With V trimmed by 0 bases and J by 2 bases, 4 bases remained unmatched. In DNA, the CDR3 is TGTGCCAGCAGCGTAGATGGGACAGGGGAGAACTATGGCTACACCTTC. Its translation: CASSVDGTGENYGYTF.

The chain couples TRBV27 to TRBJ1-1; unclear D gene. Looked up from germline, CDR1 is MNHEY and CDR2 is SMNVEV (reference sequence). This CDR3 has 16 amino acids. V dropped 6 bases and J dropped 0 bases, with 17 bases sitting between them. In DNA form, the CDR3 reads TGTGCCAGCAGGAAACATTTACGGGAGATGAACACTGAAGCTTTCTTT. The encoded protein is CASRKHLREMNTEAFF.

The V gene is TRBV7-6, the J gene TRBJ2-5; D is possibly TRBD2 (6 bases). The CDR3 runs to 15 residues. From germline, CDR1 is SGHVS and CDR2 FNYEAQ. V gave up 5 bases and J gave up 1 base, with 14 bases separating them. As DNA, the CDR3 is TGTGCCAGCAGCCAGGCGGGGCGGGGCCAAGAGACCCAGTACTTC. It codes for CASSQAGRGQETQYF.

The gene calls are TRBV4-3 and TRBJ1-4, with TRBD1 as a possible D gene (6 bases). V was cut by 1 base and J by 3 bases, with 18 bases left in between. The CDR3 runs to 18 residues. Per germline, CDR1 LGHNA and CDR2 YSLEER. CDR3 loop: CASSQATITGLANEKLFF. For the CDR3, the DNA is TGCGCCAGCAGCCAAGCGACGATTACAGGGTTGGCTAATGAAAAACTGTTTTTT.

The V and J genes are TRBV16 and TRBJ1-1, with 7 bases matching TRBD1. V was pared by 0 bases and J by 0 bases, with 7 bases of the junction left unmatched. Germline V gives CDR1 KGHSY, CDR2 FQNENV. This CDR3 has 17 amino acids. Here the CDR3 reads CASSQSRQGTMNTEAFF. DNA for the CDR3: TGTGCCAGCAGCCAATCCCGACAGGGTACAATGAACACTGAAGCTTTCTTT. Looking up the rest from reference TRBV16 and TRBJ1-1 gives the full variable domain: GEEVAQTPKHLVRGEGQKAKLYCAPIKGHSYVFWYQQVLKNEFKFLISFQNENVFDETGMPKERFSAKCLPNSPCSLEIQATKLEDSAVYFCASSQSRQGTMNTEAFFGQGTRLTVV.

V is TRBV6-1 and J is TRBJ2-7; TRBD1 agrees at 7 bases. With V trimmed by 6 bases and J by 1 base, 9 bases remained unmatched. The CDR3 has 15 amino acids. CDR1 MNHNS and CDR2 SASEGT come from the germline V gene. CDR3 bases: TGTGCCAGCAGAACTACGACAGGGCAGTCCTACGAGCAGTACTTC. Amino acid sequence: CASRTTTGQSYEQYF.

This chain connects TRBV7-9 to TRBJ2-7; D may be TRBD2 (5 bases). The germline gives CDR1 SEHNR, CDR2 FQNEAQ (reference sequence). Trimming took off 5 bases at V and 6 bases at J, with 17 bases between the two ends. The CDR3 covers 14 residues. The CDR3 nucleotides read TGTGCCAGCAGCGTCTTATCCGGGATAACCGAGCAGTACTTC. Translation gives CASSVLSGITEQYF.

This clone was observed a few times. The V call is TRBV18, the J call TRBJ2-1; 11 bases are a match to TRBD2. Germline V gives CDR1 KGHSH, CDR2 LQKENI. V lost 4 bases, J lost 2 bases, and 4 bases stayed unmatched. The length of the CDR3 is 16 residues. The CDR3 loop is CASSRLAGSAYNEQFF. The CDR3 DNA is TGTGCCAGCTCACGACTAGCGGGAAGCGCCTACAATGAGCAGTTCTTC.

The J gene is TRBJ2-7, the V gene TRBV10-2, with 8 positions matching TRBD2. CDR3 length: 14 amino acids. Losses at the gene ends were 6 bases for V and 3 bases for J; bases not matched to a gene: 7. Germline CDR1 is WSHSY and CDR2 is SAAADI. The CDR3 region is CASRDGLALYEQYF. CDR3 coding DNA: TGCGCCAGCAGGGACGGACTAGCACTCTACGAGCAGTACTTC.

This sequence joins TRBV5-1 and TRBJ1-1, with unresolved D. This CDR3 spans 15 amino acids. V was pared by 0 bases and J by 1 base, with 10 bases between. Germline V gives CDR1 SGHRS, CDR2 YFSETQ. Here the CDR3 DNA reads TGCGCCAGCAGCTTGGTGGCAGGTTCGAACACTGAAGCTTTCTTT. Translated: CASSLVAGSNTEAFF.

The chain carries TRBV2 and TRBJ1-1; a possible D gene is TRBD1 (5 bases). In germline, CDR1 is SNHLY, CDR2 FYNNEI. The length of the CDR3 is 15 residues. Trimming pared 2 bases from V and 3 bases from J, leaving 13 bases between. The CDR3 region is CASSEQRWGDTEAFF. The CDR3 bases are TGTGCCAGCAGTGAACAGAGGTGGGGGGACACTGAAGCTTTCTTT.